Listed below are T cell receptor beta chains from one sample, sequenced in a study of CD8 T cells in ankylosing spondylitis. Each CDR3 protein is one row after TCRdb ran MiXCR on the 5' RACE reads. The table includes hundreds of thousands of distinct CDR3 sequences, roughly 27% detected once. Sequenced sample: blood, either unsorted or a sorted T cell fraction (not recorded which). The receptor source for this set is a male donor with ankylosing spondylitis. CDR3s include the opening cysteine and the closing phenylalanine or tryptophan. D genes are given only for firm matches. The size of a clone is reported for some rows only, either as once, few or many, or as a class for expanded clones.

CDR3 DNA: TGCAGTGCTAGTAGCGGGAGTTCGGCAGATACGCAGTATTTT
CDR3 protein: CSASSGSSADTQYF
J gene: TRBJ2-3
V gene: TRBV20-1
D gene: TRBD2
clone size: few

CDR3 DNA: TGTGCCATCAGACAACTAGCGGGAGGGGCTGAGCAGTTCTTC
CDR3 protein: CAIRQLAGGAEQFF
J gene: TRBJ2-1
V gene: TRBV10-3
D gene: TRBD2
clone size: .

CDR3 DNA: TGTGCCAGCAGTTTCGGGACAGATAATTCACCCCTCCACTTT
CDR3 protein: CASSFGTDNSPLHF
J gene: TRBJ1-6
V gene: TRBV6-5
D gene: TRBD1
clone size: many

CDR3 DNA: TGCGCCAGCGTCCGGGGACTAGCGGGACTCCAAGAGACCCAGTACTTC
CDR3 protein: CASVRGLAGLQETQYF
J gene: TRBJ2-5
V gene: TRBV5-1
D gene: TRBD2
clone size: .

CDR3 DNA: TGCGCCAGCGGTCCGGCGGGAGATTTCGGGGAGCTGTTTTTT
CDR3 protein: CASGPAGDFGELFF
J gene: TRBJ2-2
V gene: TRBV10-2
D gene: TRBD2
clone size: few

CDR3 DNA: TGCAGCGTCACCCTACGGGGGGCTTCCAGAGCTTTCTTT
CDR3 protein: CSVTLRGASRAFF
J gene: TRBJ1-1
V gene: TRBV29-1
D gene: .
clone size: .

CDR3 DNA: TGTGCCAGTAGTATATCGACTGGGAACACCGGGGAGCTGTTTTTT
CDR3 protein: CASSISTGNTGELFF
J gene: TRBJ2-2
V gene: TRBV19
D gene: .
clone size: .

CDR3 DNA: TGCAGTGCTAGAGAGCATGGTAGCCCCACCGGGGAGCTGTTTTTT
CDR3 protein: CSAREHGSPTGELFF
J gene: TRBJ2-2
V gene: TRBV20-1
D gene: .
clone size: .

CDR3 DNA: TGTGCCAGCAGTGGATCGGGGGGAGAGCAGTTCTTC
CDR3 protein: CASSGSGGEQFF
J gene: TRBJ2-1
V gene: TRBV3-1
D gene: TRBD2
clone size: once

CDR3 DNA: TGTGCCAGCAGTTGGACAGGGGGATTAGTGAACACCGGGGAGCTGTTTTTT
CDR3 protein: CASSWTGGLVNTGELFF
J gene: TRBJ2-2
V gene: TRBV12-3/TRBV12-4
D gene: TRBD1
clone size: .

CDR3 DNA: TGCGCCAGCAGCTTCTATAGAACTAGCGGGAGTTGGACCGGGGAGCTGTTTTTT
CDR3 protein: CASSFYRTSGSWTGELFF
J gene: TRBJ2-2
V gene: TRBV5-1
D gene: TRBD2
clone size: .

CDR3 DNA: TGCAGCGTTGAAGAGGGGGGCACAGATACGCAGTATTTT
CDR3 protein: CSVEEGGTDTQYF
J gene: TRBJ2-3
V gene: TRBV29-1
D gene: .
clone size: many

CDR3 DNA: TGTGCCACCAGTGATTTGGGCAGGGGCTACACCGGGGAGCTGTTTTTT
CDR3 protein: CATSDLGRGYTGELFF
J gene: TRBJ2-2
V gene: TRBV24-1
D gene: .
clone size: few

CDR3 DNA: TGTGCCAGCAGCTTGGACAATTGGCAGTACTTC
CDR3 protein: CASSLDNWQYF
J gene: TRBJ2-7
V gene: TRBV11-2
D gene: .
clone size: .

CDR3 DNA: TGTGCCAGCAGTATAGGACAGGGCAATGAGCAGTTCTTC
CDR3 protein: CASSIGQGNEQFF
J gene: TRBJ2-1
V gene: TRBV12-3/TRBV12-4
D gene: TRBD1
clone size: few

CDR3 DNA: TGTGCCAGCAGCAAGTCTTCCGGGGGGGGATTACCAGATACGCAGTATTTT
CDR3 protein: CASSKSSGGGLPDTQYF
J gene: TRBJ2-3
V gene: TRBV7-7
D gene: TRBD2
clone size: few

CDR3 DNA: TGCGCCAGCAGCTTTGACGGAGTGAACACTGAAGCTTTCTTT
CDR3 protein: CASSFDGVNTEAFF
J gene: TRBJ1-1
V gene: TRBV5-1
D gene: .
clone size: .

CDR3 DNA: TGTGCCAGCAGTGGTGACGGAGATACGCAGTATTTT
CDR3 protein: CASSGDGDTQYF
J gene: TRBJ2-3
V gene: TRBV25-1
D gene: .
clone size: few

CDR3 DNA: TGTGCCAGCAGCCGGGACAAAGAGACCCAGTACTTC
CDR3 protein: CASSRDKETQYF
J gene: TRBJ2-5
V gene: TRBV14
D gene: .
clone size: .

CDR3 DNA: TGCAGTGCCGTCGGGCTGAGGAAGACCCAGTACTTC
CDR3 protein: CSAVGLRKTQYF
J gene: TRBJ2-5
V gene: TRBV20-1
D gene: .
clone size: many

CDR3 DNA: TGTGCCAGTAGTATGGCGGCAATCCAAGAGACCCAGTACTTC
CDR3 protein: CASSMAAIQETQYF
J gene: TRBJ2-5
V gene: TRBV19
D gene: .
clone size: .

CDR3 DNA: TGTGCCAGCAGCTCCGACCGCTATCTTCAGTTCTTC
CDR3 protein: CASSSDRYLQFF
J gene: TRBJ2-1
V gene: TRBV5-6
D gene: .
clone size: few

CDR3 DNA: TGCAGCGCTAAACAGGGTGCTAACTATGGCTACACCTTC
CDR3 protein: CSAKQGANYGYTF
J gene: TRBJ1-2
V gene: TRBV20-1
D gene: .
clone size: few

CDR3 DNA: TGTGCCAGCAGTTCCAGGGGGGGGTGGGAAGGCACAGATACGCAGTATTTT
CDR3 protein: CASSSRGGWEGTDTQYF
J gene: TRBJ2-3
V gene: TRBV27
D gene: .
clone size: .

CDR3 DNA: TGTGCCAGCAGCTTGGTCGCCTCCACAGATACGCAGTATTTT
CDR3 protein: CASSLVASTDTQYF
J gene: TRBJ2-3
V gene: TRBV5-5
D gene: .
clone size: .

CDR3 DNA: TGTGCCAGCAGCTTGGACAGGGTCCTCAATCAGCCCCAGCATTTT
CDR3 protein: CASSLDRVLNQPQHF
J gene: TRBJ1-5
V gene: TRBV5-8
D gene: .
clone size: .

CDR3 DNA: TGTGCCAGCTCATACTTCCCTGCTAGCGGGAGGGCCGTACCTCACACAGATACGCAGTATTTT
CDR3 protein: CASSYFPASGRAVPHTDTQYF
J gene: TRBJ2-3
V gene: TRBV6-2/TRBV6-3
D gene: TRBD2
clone size: once

CDR3 DNA: TGCGCCAGCAGCCTACGGGAACGCGTCTCGGATGAGCAGTTCTTC
CDR3 protein: CASSLRERVSDEQFF
J gene: TRBJ2-1
V gene: TRBV5-1
D gene: .
clone size: .

CDR3 DNA: TGCGCCAGCAGACTCGACGGACTAGCGGGAGGGTACAATGAGCAGTTCTTC
CDR3 protein: CASRLDGLAGGYNEQFF
J gene: TRBJ2-1
V gene: TRBV5-1
D gene: TRBD2
clone size: .

CDR3 DNA: TGCGCCAGCAGCTTGGGTGACGCTAATGAAAAACTGTTTTTT
CDR3 protein: CASSLGDANEKLFF
J gene: TRBJ1-4
V gene: TRBV5-1
D gene: .
clone size: .

CDR3 DNA: TGTGCCAGCAGTTCGAAACAGGAGAGTGGCTACACCTTC
CDR3 protein: CASSSKQESGYTF
J gene: TRBJ1-2
V gene: TRBV12-3/TRBV12-4
D gene: .
clone size: few

CDR3 DNA: TGCAGTGCTAAGGACAGCCGATCCCATGGCTACACCTTC
CDR3 protein: CSAKDSRSHGYTF
J gene: TRBJ1-2
V gene: TRBV20-1
D gene: .
clone size: .

CDR3 DNA: TGCAGTGCTAGAGATCCGAGAGCGGGAGGAACCGGGGAGCTGTTTTTT
CDR3 protein: CSARDPRAGGTGELFF
J gene: TRBJ2-2
V gene: TRBV20-1
D gene: TRBD2
clone size: .

CDR3 DNA: TGCGCCAGCAGCTTGGCGGCAGGGAGTTCTGAGCAGTTCTTC
CDR3 protein: CASSLAAGSSEQFF
J gene: TRBJ2-1
V gene: TRBV5-1
D gene: .
clone size: few

CDR3 DNA: TGCGCCAGCAGCTTGGTCGGGGGACTAGCGGGAGGGCCCCCCTCCTACAATGAGCAGTTCTTC
CDR3 protein: CASSLVGGLAGGPPSYNEQFF
J gene: TRBJ2-1
V gene: TRBV5-1
D gene: TRBD2
clone size: many

CDR3 DNA: TGCAGTGCTACGAGGACGGCCTATAATTCACCCCTCCACTTT
CDR3 protein: CSATRTAYNSPLHF
J gene: TRBJ1-6
V gene: TRBV20-1
D gene: .
clone size: .

CDR3 DNA: TGTGCCAGCAGCTTAGAGTACGGGAGTGGGACAGAGACCCAGTACTTC
CDR3 protein: CASSLEYGSGTETQYF
J gene: TRBJ2-5
V gene: TRBV7-9
D gene: .
clone size: .

CDR3 DNA: TGCAGTGCTAGCCCCCGGGAGAGCAATCAGCCCCAGCATTTT
CDR3 protein: CSASPRESNQPQHF
J gene: TRBJ1-5
V gene: TRBV20-1
D gene: .
clone size: few

CDR3 DNA: TGCAGCTTCCGCGGAGTTTCGGATACGCAGTATTTT
CDR3 protein: CSFRGVSDTQYF
J gene: TRBJ2-3
V gene: TRBV20-1
D gene: .
clone size: few

CDR3 DNA: TGTGCCAGCAGTTACAACAGGGGTAGTACTGAAGCTTTCTTT
CDR3 protein: CASSYNRGSTEAFF
J gene: TRBJ1-1
V gene: TRBV6-5
D gene: TRBD1
clone size: .

CDR3 DNA: TGTGCCAGCGGTTGGGACGCATATAATTCACCCCTCCACTTT
CDR3 protein: CASGWDAYNSPLHF
J gene: TRBJ1-6
V gene: TRBV11-2
D gene: .
clone size: .

CDR3 DNA: TGTGCCAGCAGTTCCTCGGTGCACGGCTACACCTTC
CDR3 protein: CASSSSVHGYTF
J gene: TRBJ1-2
V gene: TRBV7-2
D gene: .
clone size: few

CDR3 DNA: TGTGCCATCAGTGCCGGACAGACCTATGGCTACACCTTC
CDR3 protein: CAISAGQTYGYTF
J gene: TRBJ1-2
V gene: TRBV10-3
D gene: .
clone size: few

CDR3 DNA: TGTGCCAGCACCTGGAAAGCGGACCGCTACAATGAGCAGTTCTTC
CDR3 protein: CASTWKADRYNEQFF
J gene: TRBJ2-1
V gene: TRBV4-2
D gene: .
clone size: few

CDR3 DNA: TGTGCCAGCAGCTACCGACAGGGCCTACAAGAGACCCAGTACTTC
CDR3 protein: CASSYRQGLQETQYF
J gene: TRBJ2-5
V gene: TRBV12-3/TRBV12-4
D gene: TRBD1
clone size: .

CDR3 DNA: TGCGCCAGCAAATATGGCAAATCTGGGGCCAACGTCCTGACTTTC
CDR3 protein: CASKYGKSGANVLTF
J gene: TRBJ2-6
V gene: TRBV5-1
D gene: .
clone size: .

CDR3 DNA: TGTGCCAGCAGCTTAGGACATTTCACAGATACGCAGTATTTT
CDR3 protein: CASSLGHFTDTQYF
J gene: TRBJ2-3
V gene: TRBV11-2
D gene: .
clone size: few

CDR3 DNA: TGTGCCAGCAGTTCGTATTCTCAGGCAGGGATCATAACCTACAATGAGCAGTTCTTC
CDR3 protein: CASSSYSQAGIITYNEQFF
J gene: TRBJ2-1
V gene: TRBV27
D gene: .
clone size: .

CDR3 DNA: TGCGCCAGCAGCAAGGACAGGGATGAAGAGCAGTACTTC
CDR3 protein: CASSKDRDEEQYF
J gene: TRBJ2-7
V gene: TRBV5-1
D gene: TRBD1
clone size: .

CDR3 DNA: TGCAGTGCGAGGACAGGGACGACGATGGTGGATACCGGGGAGCTGTTTTTT
CDR3 protein: CSARTGTTMVDTGELFF
J gene: TRBJ2-2
V gene: TRBV20-1
D gene: TRBD1
clone size: few

CDR3 DNA: TGCGCCAGCAGCGGCGGGACTGCGAACACCGGGGAGCTGTTTTTT
CDR3 protein: CASSGGTANTGELFF
J gene: TRBJ2-2
V gene: TRBV5-1
D gene: .
clone size: few

CDR3 DNA: TGTGCCAGCAGCTTAAGCTCAGCCAAAAACATTCAGTACTTC
CDR3 protein: CASSLSSAKNIQYF
J gene: TRBJ2-4
V gene: TRBV7-8
D gene: .
clone size: once